This T cell receptor (beta chain) was observed in a study of cytomegalovirus exposure and HLA in healthy donors. A multiplex PCR was run with 60 Vbeta primers and 13 Jbeta primers. Sequencing used immunoSEQ multiplex PCR; TCRdb keeps in-frame clones, though not all of them. The sample carries 200,000 or so clones, 81% recorded once. Sequencing was performed on PBMCs. The clonotype was recovered from a man aged 50 to 60 in good health and CMV-seronegative.

In DNA, the CDR3 is TGTGCCAGCAGCTTAGGGCAGGGGTTTACCGGGGAGCTGTTTTTT. This translates into CASSLGQGFTGELFF. This chain connects TRBV7-2 to TRBJ2-2, with D possibly being TRBD1 (6 bases). CDR3 size: 15 residues. Trimming took off 1 base at V and 5 bases at J, with 11 bases between the two ends. CDR1 SGHTA and CDR2 FQGNSA come from the germline V gene.